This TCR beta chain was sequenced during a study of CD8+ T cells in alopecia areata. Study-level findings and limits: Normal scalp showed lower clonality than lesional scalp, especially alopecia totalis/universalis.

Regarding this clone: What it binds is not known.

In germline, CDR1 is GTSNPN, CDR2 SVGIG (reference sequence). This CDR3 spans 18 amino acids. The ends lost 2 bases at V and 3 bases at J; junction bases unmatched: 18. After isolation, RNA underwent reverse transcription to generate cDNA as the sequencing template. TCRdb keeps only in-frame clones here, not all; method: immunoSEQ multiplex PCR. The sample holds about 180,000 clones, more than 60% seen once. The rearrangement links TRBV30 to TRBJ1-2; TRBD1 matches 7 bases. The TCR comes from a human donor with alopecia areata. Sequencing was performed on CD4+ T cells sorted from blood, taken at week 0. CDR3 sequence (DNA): TGTGCCTGGAGTCACCCCCGGGACAGTCAATTTACTTACTATGGCTACACCTTC. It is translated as CAWSHPRDSQFTYYGYTF.